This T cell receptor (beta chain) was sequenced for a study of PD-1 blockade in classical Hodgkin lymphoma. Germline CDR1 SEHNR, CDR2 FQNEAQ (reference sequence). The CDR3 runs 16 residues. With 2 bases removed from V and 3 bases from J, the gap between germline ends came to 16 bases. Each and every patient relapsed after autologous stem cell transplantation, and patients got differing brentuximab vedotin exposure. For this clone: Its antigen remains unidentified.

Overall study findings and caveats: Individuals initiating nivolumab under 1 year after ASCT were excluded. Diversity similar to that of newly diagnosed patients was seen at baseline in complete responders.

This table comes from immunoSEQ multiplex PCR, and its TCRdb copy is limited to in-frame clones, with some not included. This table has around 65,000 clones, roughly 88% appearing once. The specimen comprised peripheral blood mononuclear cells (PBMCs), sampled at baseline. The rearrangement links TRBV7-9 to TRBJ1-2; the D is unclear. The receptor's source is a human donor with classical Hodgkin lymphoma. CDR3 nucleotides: TGTGCCAGCAGCTTACCGGGCCCCCGAAAAGACTATGGCTACACCTTC. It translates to CASSLPGPRKDYGYTF.